These T cell receptor beta chains were read from a single sample in a study of T cell changes during pregnancy in multiple sclerosis. Using immunoSEQ multiplex PCR, the repertoire was profiled, and TCRdb retains in-frame clones only, with some absent. The data hold 80,000 to 95,000 clones, with 93% observed a single time. Specimen: peripheral blood, collected in the third trimester of pregnancy. These receptors all stem from a female donor in good health, enrolled as a control in a pregnancy study. Both conserved end residues are part of each CDR3. A D gene is named only where the DNA matches it firmly. Size values are once, few and many counts, or a class for expanded clones, and some rows have none.

J: TRBJ2-1
size: NA
D: TRBD1
V: TRBV9
DNA: TGTGCCAGCAGCGTAGGGACAGGGACTGAGCAGTTCTTC
CDR3: CASSVGTGTEQFF

J: TRBJ2-1
size: once
D: TRBD2
V: TRBV7-2
DNA: TGTGCCAGCAGCAAGACTAGCGGGAGCTACAATGAGCAGTTCTTC
CDR3: CASSKTSGSYNEQFF

J: TRBJ1-5
size: NA
D: NA
V: TRBV6-1
DNA: TGTGCCAGCAGTGAACGCAGGGAGGGTCAGCCCCAGCATTTT
CDR3: CASSERREGQPQHF

J: TRBJ2-7
size: NA
D: TRBD2
V: TRBV9
DNA: TGTGCCAGCAGCGTAGAGTCTGGGACTAGTCCCTACGAGCAGTACTTC
CDR3: CASSVESGTSPYEQYF

J: TRBJ1-1
size: NA
D: NA
V: TRBV2
DNA: TGTGCCAGCAGGGAAGACAGGTCGGCGAACACTGAAGCTTTCTTT
CDR3: CASREDRSANTEAFF

J: TRBJ2-4
size: NA
D: TRBD2
V: TRBV30
DNA: TGTGCCTGGAGTGATCGAGGGAGGGCCTTGGGAGACATTCAGTACTTC
CDR3: CAWSDRGRALGDIQYF

J: TRBJ1-2
size: NA
D: NA
V: TRBV28
DNA: TGTGCCAGCAGTTCGCAAAACAGGGAAGAAACAAATGGCTACACCTTC
CDR3: CASSSQNREETNGYTF

J: TRBJ1-5
size: NA
D: NA
V: TRBV21-1
DNA: TGTGCCAGCAGCGCACAGGGTCGCAATCAGCCCCAGCATTTT
CDR3: CASSAQGRNQPQHF

J: TRBJ2-1
size: NA
D: NA
V: TRBV7-9
DNA: TGTGCCAGCAGCTTCCCCGACTATGAGCAGTTCTTC
CDR3: CASSFPDYEQFF

J: TRBJ2-7
size: NA
D: TRBD2
V: TRBV27
DNA: TGTGCCAGCAGTCCGGGACTAGGCTACGAGCAGTACTTC
CDR3: CASSPGLGYEQYF

J: TRBJ2-4
size: NA
D: TRBD1
V: TRBV10-3
DNA: TGTGCCATCAGCCAGGGGGCCTGGATTGGTCAGTACTTC
CDR3: CAISQGAWIGQYF

J: TRBJ2-1
size: NA
D: NA
V: TRBV12-2
DNA: TGTGCAAGTCGCTTAGCACTAAAAGTTTGGGTAAGCTCCTACAATGAGCAGTTCTTC
CDR3: CASRLALKVWVSSYNEQFF

J: TRBJ1-6
size: NA
D: NA
V: TRBV5-1
DNA: TGCGCCAGCAGCTTGGGGCAGGTTGCCCCCCTCCACTTT
CDR3: CASSLGQVAPLHF

J: TRBJ1-1
size: NA
D: TRBD1
V: TRBV6-1
DNA: TGTGCCAGCAGTCTCCGGGACAGGGTTAACACTGAAGCTTTCTTT
CDR3: CASSLRDRVNTEAFF

J: TRBJ1-3
size: NA
D: TRBD1
V: TRBV4-1
DNA: TGCGCCAGCAGCCAAGTCGTGTGGGTCCAGGGGGCAACCGCTGGAAACACCATATATTTT
CDR3: CASSQVVWVQGATAGNTIYF

J: TRBJ2-5
size: NA
D: NA
V: TRBV7-7
DNA: TGTGCCAGCAGCTTAGTGGCGCGGCCTCCGCCGGAGACCCAGTACTTC
CDR3: CASSLVARPPPETQYF

J: TRBJ1-4
size: NA
D: NA
V: TRBV21-1
DNA: TGTGCCAGCAGCTCCATGCCACAGGGGGCACGAGAAAAACTGTTTTTT
CDR3: CASSSMPQGAREKLFF

J: TRBJ2-1
size: NA
D: TRBD2
V: TRBV16
DNA: TGTGCCAGCAGCCAATTCGAGCTAGCGGGAGTTAAGTACAATGAGCAGTTCTTC
CDR3: CASSQFELAGVKYNEQFF

J: TRBJ2-1
size: NA
D: NA
V: TRBV11-3
DNA: TGTGCCAGCAGCTTAGTCGCGGGCTCGAATGAGCAGTTCTTC
CDR3: CASSLVAGSNEQFF

J: TRBJ2-5
size: NA
D: NA
V: TRBV5-1
DNA: TGCGCCAGCAGCTCTCGGGCAGGGAGGACGGAGACCCAGTACTTC
CDR3: CASSSRAGRTETQYF

J: TRBJ2-5
size: NA
D: NA
V: TRBV5-1
DNA: TGCGCCAGCAGCTTGGACAGTCTAGAGACCCAGTACTTC
CDR3: CASSLDSLETQYF

J: TRBJ1-4
size: NA
D: TRBD1
V: TRBV14
DNA: TGTGCCAGCAGCCCGGGACAGGAAGGGACTAATGAAAAACTGTTTTTT
CDR3: CASSPGQEGTNEKLFF

J: TRBJ2-6
size: NA
D: TRBD1
V: TRBV10-1
DNA: TGCGCCAGCAGTGAGCGTTGGACAGGGGACTCTGGGGCCAACGTCCTGACTTTC
CDR3: CASSERWTGDSGANVLTF

J: TRBJ1-5
size: once
D: NA
V: TRBV5-1
DNA: TGCGCCAGCAGCTTCGAGGGCAATCAGCCCCAGCATTTT
CDR3: CASSFEGNQPQHF

J: TRBJ2-2
size: NA
D: NA
V: TRBV5-1
DNA: TGCGCCAGCAGCTTGGTTCGCACCGGGGAGCTGTTTTTT
CDR3: CASSLVRTGELFF

J: TRBJ2-7
size: NA
D: NA
V: TRBV5-1
DNA: TGCGCCAGCAGACCAATCGGCAGGGTTCTATACGAGCAGTACTTC
CDR3: CASRPIGRVLYEQYF

J: TRBJ1-1
size: NA
D: TRBD1
V: TRBV27
DNA: TGTGCCAGCAGGTCATTCGTACAGGGGGGGACTGAAGCTTTCTTT
CDR3: CASRSFVQGGTEAFF

J: TRBJ2-5
size: NA
D: TRBD1
V: TRBV6-4
DNA: TGTGCCAGCAGAGAGACAGGGGAAGGGACCCAGTACTTC
CDR3: CASRETGEGTQYF

J: TRBJ2-5
size: NA
D: NA
V: TRBV5-1
DNA: TGCGCCAGCAGCACAGGGACAACGGTTTCGGAGACCCAGTACTTC
CDR3: CASSTGTTVSETQYF

J: TRBJ2-1
size: NA
D: TRBD2
V: TRBV5-4
DNA: TGTGCCAGCAGCTTCCGGGACTATTACAATGAGCAGTTCTTC
CDR3: CASSFRDYYNEQFF

J: TRBJ1-2
size: NA
D: TRBD1
V: TRBV15
DNA: TGTGCCACCGCAACCGGGACAGAGAACTATGGCTACACCTTC
CDR3: CATATGTENYGYTF

J: TRBJ2-7
size: NA
D: NA
V: TRBV2
DNA: TGTGCCAGCATTTTAGGACTATTAACGGCCTTC
CDR3: CASILGLLTAF

J: TRBJ2-1
size: NA
D: NA
V: TRBV5-4
DNA: TGTGCCAGCAGCTACCGAGGAAGGGGCGTCTACAATGAGCAGTTCTTC
CDR3: CASSYRGRGVYNEQFF

J: TRBJ2-2
size: NA
D: NA
V: TRBV9
DNA: TGTGCCAGCAGCGTAGGATGGGCAGGGGACCCCGGGGAGCTGTTTTTT
CDR3: CASSVGWAGDPGELFF

J: TRBJ1-1
size: NA
D: TRBD1
V: TRBV29-1
DNA: TGCAGCGCGGAGCGAGACAGGGGGTTGTTGAACACTGAAGCTTTCTTT
CDR3: CSAERDRGLLNTEAFF

J: TRBJ2-5
size: NA
D: NA
V: TRBV7-6
DNA: TGTGCCAGCAGCTCCCGTAGGGGGCAAGAGACCCAGTACTTC
CDR3: CASSSRRGQETQYF

J: TRBJ2-1
size: NA
D: NA
V: TRBV9
DNA: TGTGCCAGCAGCGTAGATCGGTCACCCTACAATGAGCAGTTCTTC
CDR3: CASSVDRSPYNEQFF

J: TRBJ2-1
size: NA
D: TRBD2
V: TRBV6-5
DNA: TGTGCCACCCGACTAGCGAACTACAATGAGCAGTTCTTC
CDR3: CATRLANYNEQFF

J: TRBJ2-1
size: NA
D: TRBD2
V: TRBV5-6
DNA: TGTGCCAGCAGCCCGGGACCCAATTATCGGGAGGGCCTGAATGAGCAGTTCTTC
CDR3: CASSPGPNYREGLNEQFF

J: TRBJ2-3
size: NA
D: NA
V: TRBV9
DNA: TGTGCCAGCAGCGGTGGGGACTGGGGGACAGATACGCAGTATTTT
CDR3: CASSGGDWGTDTQYF

J: TRBJ2-2
size: NA
D: NA
V: TRBV10-3
DNA: TGTGCCATCAGGATCGAGCAGGGTTTAACCGGGGAGCTGTTTTTT
CDR3: CAIRIEQGLTGELFF

J: TRBJ2-1
size: NA
D: NA
V: TRBV29-1
DNA: TGCAGCGTTGAAGCTGACTCGACCTCCTACAATGAGCAGTTCTTC
CDR3: CSVEADSTSYNEQFF

J: TRBJ2-7
size: NA
D: NA
V: TRBV7-9
DNA: TGTGCCAGCAGCTTAGTCTTCACAGGGTCCAACGAGCAGTACTTC
CDR3: CASSLVFTGSNEQYF

J: TRBJ2-3
size: NA
D: TRBD2
V: TRBV4-1
DNA: TGCGCCAGCAGCCTAGAAGCGGGAGAGACAGATACGCAGTATTTT
CDR3: CASSLEAGETDTQYF

J: TRBJ2-7
size: NA
D: NA
V: TRBV2
DNA: TGTGCCAGCAGGCAGGGATTCTCCTACGAGCAGTACTTC
CDR3: CASRQGFSYEQYF

J: TRBJ1-1
size: NA
D: NA
V: TRBV19
DNA: TGTGCCAGTCTAGGTGCGGGGGATGCGGACACTGAAGCTTTCTTT
CDR3: CASLGAGDADTEAFF

J: TRBJ2-1
size: NA
D: TRBD2
V: TRBV14
DNA: TGTGCCAGCAGCCTAAGAAAAACTAGCGGAGACTCCTACAATGAGCAGTTCTTC
CDR3: CASSLRKTSGDSYNEQFF

J: TRBJ2-3
size: NA
D: TRBD1
V: TRBV7-9
DNA: TGTGCCAGCAGCTTTAATCAGGGGGCAAACACAGATACGCAGTATTTT
CDR3: CASSFNQGANTDTQYF

J: TRBJ1-2
size: NA
D: TRBD1
V: TRBV5-4
DNA: TGTGCCAGCAGCGCAGGGGGCGTATGGGGCTACACCTTC
CDR3: CASSAGGVWGYTF

J: TRBJ2-7
size: NA
D: TRBD1
V: TRBV6-1
DNA: TGTGCCAGCAGTGAGTGGCGTGGACAGGGTGATTACGAGCAGTACTTC
CDR3: CASSEWRGQGDYEQYF

J: TRBJ2-3
size: NA
D: NA
V: TRBV2
DNA: TGTGCCAGCAGTTTCCGGCCGGGAAGCTCTTCTACAGATACGCAGTATTTT
CDR3: CASSFRPGSSSTDTQYF

J: TRBJ1-1
size: NA
D: NA
V: TRBV10-3
DNA: TGTGCCATCAGTGATCCCGGGAGGGTGGCCACTGAAGCTTTCTTT
CDR3: CAISDPGRVATEAFF

J: TRBJ1-4
size: NA
D: TRBD1
V: TRBV19
DNA: TGTGCCAGTAGTATAATTGGACAGGGTCGTGAAAAACTGTTTTTT
CDR3: CASSIIGQGREKLFF

J: TRBJ2-7
size: NA
D: NA
V: TRBV5-1
DNA: TGCGCCAGCAGCTTACCCCAGGGCATGGTAGACGAGCAGTACTTC
CDR3: CASSLPQGMVDEQYF

J: TRBJ2-7
size: once
D: NA
V: TRBV28
DNA: TGTGCCAGCCGTTCACCCTCGGGGGATATCTTCTACGAGCAGTACTTC
CDR3: CASRSPSGDIFYEQYF

J: TRBJ2-7
size: NA
D: NA
V: TRBV6-5
DNA: TGTGCCAGCAGAGACTCAGGGGCGTCCTACGAGCAGTACTTC
CDR3: CASRDSGASYEQYF

J: TRBJ2-1
size: NA
D: TRBD2
V: TRBV19
DNA: TGTGCCAGTAATCTAGCGGTTAGCTCCTACAATGAGCAGTTCTTC
CDR3: CASNLAVSSYNEQFF

J: TRBJ2-7
size: NA
D: NA
V: TRBV28
DNA: TGTGCCAGCACCCCTCGGCGGCACCCCTACGAGCAGTACTTC
CDR3: CASTPRRHPYEQYF

J: TRBJ1-6
size: NA
D: TRBD1
V: TRBV2
DNA: TGTGCCAGCCGGGACAGGGAAAATTCACCCCTCCACTTT
CDR3: CASRDRENSPLHF

J: TRBJ2-5
size: NA
D: NA
V: TRBV7-2
DNA: TGTGCCAGCAGCCCCACGGGGGAGACCCAGTACTTC
CDR3: CASSPTGETQYF